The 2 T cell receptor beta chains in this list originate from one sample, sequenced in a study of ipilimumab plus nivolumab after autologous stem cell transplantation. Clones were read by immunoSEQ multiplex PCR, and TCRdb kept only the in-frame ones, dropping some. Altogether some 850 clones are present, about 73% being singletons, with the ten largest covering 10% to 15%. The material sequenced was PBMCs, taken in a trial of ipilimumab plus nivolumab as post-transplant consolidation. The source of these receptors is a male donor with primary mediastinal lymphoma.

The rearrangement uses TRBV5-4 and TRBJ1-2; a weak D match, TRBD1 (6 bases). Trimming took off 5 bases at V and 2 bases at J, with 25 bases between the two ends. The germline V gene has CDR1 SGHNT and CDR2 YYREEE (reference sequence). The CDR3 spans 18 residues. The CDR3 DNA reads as TGTGCCAGCAGTCTGCGGGGGGCTGTCTCCCTTAAGAACTATGGCTACACCTTC. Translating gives CASSLRGAVSLKNYGYTF.

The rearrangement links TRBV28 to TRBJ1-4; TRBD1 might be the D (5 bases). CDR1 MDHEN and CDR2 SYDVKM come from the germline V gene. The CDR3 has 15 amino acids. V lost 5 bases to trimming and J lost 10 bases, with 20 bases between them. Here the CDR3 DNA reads TGTGCCAGCAGTCCCCCGGACGGCCTTGGGGGAAAACTGTTTTTT. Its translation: CASSPPDGLGGKLFF.